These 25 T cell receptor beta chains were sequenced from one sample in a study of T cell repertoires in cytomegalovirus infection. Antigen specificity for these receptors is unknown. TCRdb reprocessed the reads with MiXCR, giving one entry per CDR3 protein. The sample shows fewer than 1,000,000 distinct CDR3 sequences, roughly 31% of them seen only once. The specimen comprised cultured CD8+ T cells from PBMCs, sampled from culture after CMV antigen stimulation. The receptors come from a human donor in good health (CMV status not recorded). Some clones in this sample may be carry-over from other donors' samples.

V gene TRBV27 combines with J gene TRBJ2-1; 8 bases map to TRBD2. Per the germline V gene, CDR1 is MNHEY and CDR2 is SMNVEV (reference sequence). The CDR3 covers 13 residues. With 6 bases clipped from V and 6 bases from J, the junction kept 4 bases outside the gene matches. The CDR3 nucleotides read TGTGCCAGCAGCGGGGGGGCGGTCAATGAGCAGTTCTTC. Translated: CASSGGAVNEQFF.

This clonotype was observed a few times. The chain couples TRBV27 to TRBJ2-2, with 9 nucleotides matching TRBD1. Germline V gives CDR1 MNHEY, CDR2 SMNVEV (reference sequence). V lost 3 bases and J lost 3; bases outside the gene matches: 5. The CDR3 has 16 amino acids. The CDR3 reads CASSFRDRVDTGELFF. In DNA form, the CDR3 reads TGTGCCAGCAGTTTTAGGGACAGGGTTGACACCGGGGAGCTGTTTTTT.

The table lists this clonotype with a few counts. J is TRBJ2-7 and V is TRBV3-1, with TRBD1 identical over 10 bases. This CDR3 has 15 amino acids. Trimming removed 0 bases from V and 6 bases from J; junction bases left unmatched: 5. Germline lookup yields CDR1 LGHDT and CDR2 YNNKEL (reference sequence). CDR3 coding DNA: TGTGCCAGCAGCCAAGAGACAGGGGGCCATTTCGAGCAGTACTTC. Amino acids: CASSQETGGHFEQYF.

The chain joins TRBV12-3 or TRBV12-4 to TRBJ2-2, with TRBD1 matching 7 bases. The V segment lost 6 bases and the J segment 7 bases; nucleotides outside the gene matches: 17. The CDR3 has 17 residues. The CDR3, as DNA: TGTGCCAGCAGCCCGACAGGGTACGTCGACTCTGACGGGGAGCTGTTTTTT. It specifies CASSPTGYVDSDGELFF.

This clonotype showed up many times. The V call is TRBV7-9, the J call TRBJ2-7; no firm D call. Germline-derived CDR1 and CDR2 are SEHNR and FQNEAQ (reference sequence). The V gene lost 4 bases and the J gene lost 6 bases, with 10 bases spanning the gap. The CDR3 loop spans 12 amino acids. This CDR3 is CASSSTSFEQYF. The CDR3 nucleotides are TGTGCCAGCAGCTCCACCTCGTTCGAGCAGTACTTC. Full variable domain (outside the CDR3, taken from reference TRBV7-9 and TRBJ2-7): DTGVSQNPRHKITKRGQNVTFRCDPISEHNRLYWYRQTLGQGPEFLTYFQNEAQLEKSRLLSDRFSAERPKGSFSTLEIQRTEQGDSAMYLCASSSTSFEQYFGPGTRLTVT.

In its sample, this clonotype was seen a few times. The CDR3 DNA reads TGTGCCAGCAGTCCTGAGCCCCCGACAGGGTGGGGCGGGGAGCTGTTTTTT. This gives the protein CASSPEPPTGWGGELFF. J is TRBJ2-2 and V is TRBV6-5; 7 bases fit TRBD1. CDR1 and CDR2 from the germline V gene are MNHEY and SVGAGI. Trimming cost V 5 bases and J 7 bases; bases outside gene matches: 16. CDR3 length: 17 amino acids.

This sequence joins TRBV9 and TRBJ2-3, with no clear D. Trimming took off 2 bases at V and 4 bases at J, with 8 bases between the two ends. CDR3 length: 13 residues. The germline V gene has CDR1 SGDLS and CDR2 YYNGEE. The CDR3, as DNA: TGTGCCAGCAGCGTTAGTAGTTCAGATACGCAGTATTTT. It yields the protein CASSVSSSDTQYF.

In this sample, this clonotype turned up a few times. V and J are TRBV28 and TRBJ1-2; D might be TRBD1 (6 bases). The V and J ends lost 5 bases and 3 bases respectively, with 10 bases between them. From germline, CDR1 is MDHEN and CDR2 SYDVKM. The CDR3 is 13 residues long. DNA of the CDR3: TGTGCCAGCAGTCTACCAGGGGACTATGGCTACACCTTC. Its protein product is CASSLPGDYGYTF.

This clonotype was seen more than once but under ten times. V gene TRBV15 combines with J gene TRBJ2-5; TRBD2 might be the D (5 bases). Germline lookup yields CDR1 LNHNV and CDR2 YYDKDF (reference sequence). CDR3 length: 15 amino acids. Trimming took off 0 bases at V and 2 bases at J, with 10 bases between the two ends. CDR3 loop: CATSRDRTVQETQYF. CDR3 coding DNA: TGTGCCACCAGCAGAGATCGGACTGTGCAAGAGACCCAGTACTTC.

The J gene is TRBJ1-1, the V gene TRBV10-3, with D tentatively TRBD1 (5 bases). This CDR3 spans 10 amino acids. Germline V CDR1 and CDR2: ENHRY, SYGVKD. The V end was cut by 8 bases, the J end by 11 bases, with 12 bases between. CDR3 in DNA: TGTGCCATCCCGCCAGGGATGGCTTTCTTT. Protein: CAIPPGMAFF.

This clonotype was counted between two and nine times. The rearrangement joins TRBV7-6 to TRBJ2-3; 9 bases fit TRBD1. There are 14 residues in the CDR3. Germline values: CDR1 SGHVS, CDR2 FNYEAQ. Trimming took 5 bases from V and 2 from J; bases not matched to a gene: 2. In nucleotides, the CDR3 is TGTGCCAGCAGCCGGACAGGGGACACAGATACGCAGTATTTT. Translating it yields CASSRTGDTDTQYF.

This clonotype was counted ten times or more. CDR3 loop: CASSLKQGGSYEQYV. The CDR3 DNA reads as TGTGCCAGCAGTTTGAAACAGGGTGGCTCCTACGAGCAGTACGTC. This chain connects TRBV28 to TRBJ2-7; D is possibly TRBD1 (6 bases). The CDR3 runs to 15 residues. The germline CDR1 and CDR2 sequences are MDHEN and SYDVKM. Trimming pared 3 bases from V and 0 bases from J, leaving 12 bases between.

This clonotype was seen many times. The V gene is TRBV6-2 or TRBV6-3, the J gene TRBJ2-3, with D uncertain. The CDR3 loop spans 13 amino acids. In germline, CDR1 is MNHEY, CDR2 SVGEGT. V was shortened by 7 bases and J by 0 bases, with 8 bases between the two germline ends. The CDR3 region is CASTQWSTDTQYF. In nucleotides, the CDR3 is TGTGCCAGCACGCAGTGGAGCACAGATACGCAGTATTTT.

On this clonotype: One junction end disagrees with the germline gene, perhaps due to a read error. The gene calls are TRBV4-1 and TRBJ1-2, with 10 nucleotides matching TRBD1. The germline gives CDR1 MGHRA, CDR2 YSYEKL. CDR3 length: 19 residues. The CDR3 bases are TGCGCCAGCAGTCAAGGAGGTTCGGGACAGGGGAGCCCTAACTATGGCTACACCTTC. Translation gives CASSQGGSGQGSPNYGYTF.

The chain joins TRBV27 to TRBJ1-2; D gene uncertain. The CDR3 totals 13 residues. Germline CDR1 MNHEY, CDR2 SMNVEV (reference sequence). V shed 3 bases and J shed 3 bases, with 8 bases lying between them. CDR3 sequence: CASSFVGYYGYTF. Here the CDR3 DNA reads TGTGCCAGCAGTTTTGTAGGGTACTATGGCTACACCTTC.

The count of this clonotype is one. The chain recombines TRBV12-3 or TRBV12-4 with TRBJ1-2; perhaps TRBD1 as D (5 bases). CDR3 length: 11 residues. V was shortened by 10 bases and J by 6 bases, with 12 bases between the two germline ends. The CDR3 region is CATEGNDGYTF. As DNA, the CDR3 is TGTGCCACCGAGGGGAACGATGGCTACACCTTC.

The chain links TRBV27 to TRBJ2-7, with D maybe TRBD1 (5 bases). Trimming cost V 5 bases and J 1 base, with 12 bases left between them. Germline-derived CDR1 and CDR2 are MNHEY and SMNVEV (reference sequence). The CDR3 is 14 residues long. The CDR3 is CASSPRAGSYEQYF. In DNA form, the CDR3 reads TGTGCCAGCAGTCCCCGTGCAGGGTCCTACGAGCAGTACTTC.

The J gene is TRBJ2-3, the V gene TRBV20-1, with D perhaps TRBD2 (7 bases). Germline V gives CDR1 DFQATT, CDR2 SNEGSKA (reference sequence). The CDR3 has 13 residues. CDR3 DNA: TGCACCCGTCGGGGGGCTAGCACAGATACGCAGTATTTT. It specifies CTRRGASTDTQYF.

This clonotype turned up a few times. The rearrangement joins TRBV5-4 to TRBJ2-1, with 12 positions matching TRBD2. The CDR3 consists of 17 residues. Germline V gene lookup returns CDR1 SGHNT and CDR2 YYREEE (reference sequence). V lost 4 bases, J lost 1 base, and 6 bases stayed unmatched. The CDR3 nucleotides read TGTGCCAGCAGCCTACTAGCGGGGGGAAAATCCTACAATGAGCAGTTCTTC. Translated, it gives CASSLLAGGKSYNEQFF.

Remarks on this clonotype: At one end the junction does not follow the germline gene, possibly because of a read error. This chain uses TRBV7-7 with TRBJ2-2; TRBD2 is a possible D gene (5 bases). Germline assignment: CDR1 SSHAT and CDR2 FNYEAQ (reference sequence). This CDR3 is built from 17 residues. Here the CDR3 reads CASSLASGRTNTGELFF. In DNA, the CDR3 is TGTGCTAGCAGCTTAGCGAGCGGCAGGACGAACACCGGGGAGCTGTTTTTT.

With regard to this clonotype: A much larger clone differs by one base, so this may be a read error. The CDR3 DNA reads TGTGTCAGCAGACCGCTGGGTACGCAGTATTTT. Translating gives CVSRPLGTQYF. The chain is built from TRBV7-2 and TRBJ2-3; D not certain. The length of the CDR3 is 11 residues. In germline, CDR1 is SGHTA, CDR2 FQGNSA.

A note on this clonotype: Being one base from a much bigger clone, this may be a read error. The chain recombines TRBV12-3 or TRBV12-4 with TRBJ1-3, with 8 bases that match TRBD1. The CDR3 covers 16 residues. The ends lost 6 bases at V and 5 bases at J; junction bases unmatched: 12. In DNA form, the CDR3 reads TGTGCCAGCAGCCAAAAATTGACAGGGGACAGAAACACCATATATTTT. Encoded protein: CASSQKLTGDRNTIYF.

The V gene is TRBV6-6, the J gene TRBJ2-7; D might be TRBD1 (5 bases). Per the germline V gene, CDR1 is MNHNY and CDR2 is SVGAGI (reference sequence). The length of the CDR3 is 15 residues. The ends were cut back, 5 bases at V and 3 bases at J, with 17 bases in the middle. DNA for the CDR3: TGTGCCAGCAGTGTGTCAGATCAGGGCCTCTACGAGCAGTACGTC. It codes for CASSVSDQGLYEQYV.

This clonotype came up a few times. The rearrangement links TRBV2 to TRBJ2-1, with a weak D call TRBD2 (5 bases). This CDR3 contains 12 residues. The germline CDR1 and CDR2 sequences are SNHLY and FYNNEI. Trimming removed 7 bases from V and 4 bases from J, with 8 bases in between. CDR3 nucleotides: TGTGCCAGCACTAAGCGGTACAATGAGCAGTTCTTC. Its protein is CASTKRYNEQFF.

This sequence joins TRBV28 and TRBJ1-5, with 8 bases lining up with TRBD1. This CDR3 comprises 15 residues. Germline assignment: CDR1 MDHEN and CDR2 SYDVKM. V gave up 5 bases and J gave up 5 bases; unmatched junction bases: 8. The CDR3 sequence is CASSGRAGGDQPQHF. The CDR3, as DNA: TGTGCCAGCAGTGGTCGCGCAGGGGGCGATCAGCCCCAGCATTTT.